This TCR beta chain was sequenced in a study of response to subunit inactivated influenza vaccine. Using its own MiXCR run on the RT-PCR reads, TCRdb lists one record per CDR3 protein. The sample gives 800,000 or so distinct CDR3 sequences, 21% of which show up once; 10% to 13% is in the top ten. Trimming stripped 5 bases from V and 2 bases from J, with 16 bases between. The germline V gene has CDR1 SNHLY and CDR2 FYNNEI. The CDR3 has 16 residues. This sequence was found in a man aged 45-65 years who received an inactivated influenza vaccine. The chain links TRBV2 to TRBJ1-5; D is perhaps TRBD1 (6 bases). The sample consisted of PBMCs from blood, taken 5 days after vaccination. The CDR3 spells CASSLDSGRRNQPQHF. For the CDR3, the DNA is TGTGCCAGCAGTTTGGACAGCGGGCGTCGCAATCAGCCCCAGCATTTT.